This TCR beta chain was captured by sequencing in a study of T cell responses to AZD1222 COVID-19 vaccine. Study outcomes and limitations: The breadth and depth of Spike-specific TCRs increased once two AZD1222 doses had been given.

In regard to this clone: Its antigen remains unknown.

Assay used: immunoSEQ multiplex PCR; TCRdb lists only in-frame clones, some missing. This sample has roughly 100,000 clones, with around 83% found just once. The V and J ends lost 0 bases and 3 bases respectively, with 12 bases between them. This CDR3 contains 15 residues. Germline V gene lookup returns CDR1 SGHRS and CDR2 YFSETQ. This chain joins TRBV5-1 and TRBJ2-5; D tentatively reads TRBD1 or TRBD2 (5 bases each). Sequences were derived from peripheral blood, sampled on day 0 of AZD1222 vaccination. This receptor was taken from an adult in good health. CDR3 sequence reads: CASSLAGTSEETQYF. DNA of the CDR3: TGCGCCAGCAGCTTGGCCGGGACGAGTGAAGAGACCCAGTACTTC.